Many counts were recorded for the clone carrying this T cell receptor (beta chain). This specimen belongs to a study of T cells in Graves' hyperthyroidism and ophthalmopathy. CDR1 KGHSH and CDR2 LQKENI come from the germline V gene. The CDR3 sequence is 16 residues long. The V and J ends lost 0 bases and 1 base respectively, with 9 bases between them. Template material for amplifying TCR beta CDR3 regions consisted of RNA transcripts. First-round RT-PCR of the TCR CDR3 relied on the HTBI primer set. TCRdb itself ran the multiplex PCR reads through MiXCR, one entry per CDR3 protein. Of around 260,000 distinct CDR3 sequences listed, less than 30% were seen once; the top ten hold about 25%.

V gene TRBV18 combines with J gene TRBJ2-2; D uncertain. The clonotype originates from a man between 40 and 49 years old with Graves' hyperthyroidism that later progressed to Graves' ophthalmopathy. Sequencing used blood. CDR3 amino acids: CASSPPSSWNTGELFF. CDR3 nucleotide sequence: TGTGCCAGCTCACCACCATCGTCCTGGAACACCGGGGAGCTGTTTTTT.